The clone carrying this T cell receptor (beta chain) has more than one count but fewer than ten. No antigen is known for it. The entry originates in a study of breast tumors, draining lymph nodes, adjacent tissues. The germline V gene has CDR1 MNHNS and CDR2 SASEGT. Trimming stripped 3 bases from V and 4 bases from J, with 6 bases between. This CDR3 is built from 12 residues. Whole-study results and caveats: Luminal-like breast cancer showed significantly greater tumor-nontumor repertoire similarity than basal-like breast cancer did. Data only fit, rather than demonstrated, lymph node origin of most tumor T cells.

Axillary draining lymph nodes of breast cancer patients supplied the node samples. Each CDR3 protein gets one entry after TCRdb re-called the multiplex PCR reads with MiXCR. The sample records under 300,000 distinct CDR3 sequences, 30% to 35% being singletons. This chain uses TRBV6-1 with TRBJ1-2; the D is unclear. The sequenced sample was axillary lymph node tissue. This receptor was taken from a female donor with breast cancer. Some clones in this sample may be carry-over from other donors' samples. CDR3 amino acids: CASSDTRYGYTF. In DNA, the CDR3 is TGTGCCAGCAGTGACACCCGCTATGGCTACACCTTC.